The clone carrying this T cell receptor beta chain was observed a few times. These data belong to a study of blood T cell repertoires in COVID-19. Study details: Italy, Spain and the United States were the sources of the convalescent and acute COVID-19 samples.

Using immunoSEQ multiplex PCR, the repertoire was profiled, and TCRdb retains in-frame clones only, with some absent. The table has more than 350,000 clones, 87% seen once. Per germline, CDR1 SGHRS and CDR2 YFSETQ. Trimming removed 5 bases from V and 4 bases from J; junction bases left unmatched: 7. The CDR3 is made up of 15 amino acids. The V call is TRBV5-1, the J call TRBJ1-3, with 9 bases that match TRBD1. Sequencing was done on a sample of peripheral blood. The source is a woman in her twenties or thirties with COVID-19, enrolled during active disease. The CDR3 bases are TGCGCCAGCAGATCCGGGACAGGGTGGGGAAACACCATATATTTT. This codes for CASRSGTGWGNTIYF.